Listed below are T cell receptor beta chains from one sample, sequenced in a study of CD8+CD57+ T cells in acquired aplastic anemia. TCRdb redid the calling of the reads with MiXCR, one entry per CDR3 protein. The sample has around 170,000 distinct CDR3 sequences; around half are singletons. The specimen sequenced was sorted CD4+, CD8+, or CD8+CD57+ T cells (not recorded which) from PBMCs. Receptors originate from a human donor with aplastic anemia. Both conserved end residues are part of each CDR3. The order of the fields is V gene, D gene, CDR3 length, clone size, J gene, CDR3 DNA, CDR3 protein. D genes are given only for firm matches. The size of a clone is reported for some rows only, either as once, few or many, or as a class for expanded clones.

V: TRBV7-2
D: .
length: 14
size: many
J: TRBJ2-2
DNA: TGTGCCAGCAGCTCCACTCCGGGTAACGGGGAGCTGTTTTTT
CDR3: CASSSTPGNGELFF

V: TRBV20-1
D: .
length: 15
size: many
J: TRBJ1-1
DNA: TGCAGTGCTAAACCGACAGTGAGGTTGAACACTGAAGCTTTCTTT
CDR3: CSAKPTVRLNTEAFF

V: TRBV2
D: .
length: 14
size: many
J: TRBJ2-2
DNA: TGTGCCAGCAATGAGATGGGGAACACCGGGGAGCTGTTTTTT
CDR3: CASNEMGNTGELFF

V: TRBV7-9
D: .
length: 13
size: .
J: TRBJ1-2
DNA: TGTGCCAGCAGCTTATCCACTGGTTGGGGCTACACCTTC
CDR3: CASSLSTGWGYTF

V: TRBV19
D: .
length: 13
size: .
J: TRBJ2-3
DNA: TGTGCCAGTAGTTATTTAAGCACAGATACGCAGTATTTT
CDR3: CASSYLSTDTQYF

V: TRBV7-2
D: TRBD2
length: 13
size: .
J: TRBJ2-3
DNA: TGTGCCAGCAGTCCGACTAGCGGAGATACGCAGTATTTT
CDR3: CASSPTSGDTQYF

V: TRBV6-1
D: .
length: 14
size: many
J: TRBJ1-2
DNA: TGTGCCAGCAGTCAATCAGGGGAGCAGGCTGGCTACACCTTC
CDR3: CASSQSGEQAGYTF

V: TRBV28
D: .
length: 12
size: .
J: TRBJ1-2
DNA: TGTGCCAGCAGTTACGCTAACTATGGCTACACCTTC
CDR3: CASSYANYGYTF

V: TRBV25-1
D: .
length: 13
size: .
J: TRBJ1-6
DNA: TGTGCCAGCAGCAGGGCCCCAACTTCACCCCTCCACTTT
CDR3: CASSRAPTSPLHF

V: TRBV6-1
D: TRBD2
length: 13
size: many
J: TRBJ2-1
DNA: TGTGCCAGCACAGTAGCGGGAACGGATGAGCAGTTCTTC
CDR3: CASTVAGTDEQFF

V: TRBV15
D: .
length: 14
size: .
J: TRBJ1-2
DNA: TGTGCCACCAGCAGAGACAGGGGTAACTATGGCTACACCTTC
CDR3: CATSRDRGNYGYTF

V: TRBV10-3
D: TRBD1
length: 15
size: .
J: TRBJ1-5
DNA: TGTGCCATCAGTGAGACAGGGGCCGTAAATCAGCCCCAGCATTTT
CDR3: CAISETGAVNQPQHF

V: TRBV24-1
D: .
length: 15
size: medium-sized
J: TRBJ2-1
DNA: TGTGCCACCAGTGACCCGGGATCGCCGAGGGATGAGCAGTTCTTC
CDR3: CATSDPGSPRDEQFF

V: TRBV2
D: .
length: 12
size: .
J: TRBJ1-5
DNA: TGTGCCAGCAGTGAAGTGGCAGAGCCCCAGCATTTT
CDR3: CASSEVAEPQHF

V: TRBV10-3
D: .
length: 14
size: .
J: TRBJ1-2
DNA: TGTGCCAGTATCCCCCAGGGGAAGCACTATGGCTACACCTTC
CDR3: CASIPQGKHYGYTF

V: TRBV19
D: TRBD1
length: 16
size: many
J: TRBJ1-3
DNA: TGTGCCAGTAGAAAGGGGAAACAGGGGGCAGGAAACACCATATATTTT
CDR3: CASRKGKQGAGNTIYF

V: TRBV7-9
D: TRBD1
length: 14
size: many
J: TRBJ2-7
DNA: TGTGCCAGCAGCTTAGGGACAGGGGCCTACGAGCAGTACTTC
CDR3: CASSLGTGAYEQYF

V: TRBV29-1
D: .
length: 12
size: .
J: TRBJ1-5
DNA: TGCAGCGTGGGGGGAAGCAATCAGCCCCAGCATTTT
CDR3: CSVGGSNQPQHF

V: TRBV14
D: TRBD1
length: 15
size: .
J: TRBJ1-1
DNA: TGTGCCAGCAGCCTCATCGGACAGGGGGACACTGAAGCTTTCTTT
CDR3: CASSLIGQGDTEAFF

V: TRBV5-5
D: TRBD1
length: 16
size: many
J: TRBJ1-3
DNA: TGTGCCACCCGGGACAGGGCTCCGCACTCTGGAAACACCATATATTTT
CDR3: CATRDRAPHSGNTIYF

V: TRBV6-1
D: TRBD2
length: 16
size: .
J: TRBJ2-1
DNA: TGTGCCAGCAGTCCCGTAAGCGGGAGGACCTACAATGAGCAGTTCTTC
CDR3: CASSPVSGRTYNEQFF

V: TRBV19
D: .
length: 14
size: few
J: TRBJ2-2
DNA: TGTGCCAGTAGTACGACGGCGAACACCGGGGAGCTGTTTTTT
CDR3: CASSTTANTGELFF

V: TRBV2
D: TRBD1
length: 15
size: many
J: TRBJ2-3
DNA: TGTGCCAGCAGGGGACAGGGGGTTAGCACAGATACGCAGTATTTT
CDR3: CASRGQGVSTDTQYF

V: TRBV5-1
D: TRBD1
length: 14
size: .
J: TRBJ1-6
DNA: TGCGCCAGCAGCCCCACAGGGGGCGGTCCACCCCTCCACTTT
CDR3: CASSPTGGGPPLHF

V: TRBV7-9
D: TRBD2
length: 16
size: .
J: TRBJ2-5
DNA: TGTGCCAGCAGTTACCCCGGGACTAGCGGCAACGAGACCCAGTACTTC
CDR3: CASSYPGTSGNETQYF

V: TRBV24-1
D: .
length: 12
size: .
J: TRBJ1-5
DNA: TGTGCCACCAGTGATCCTGACACGGCCCAGCATTTT
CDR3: CATSDPDTAQHF

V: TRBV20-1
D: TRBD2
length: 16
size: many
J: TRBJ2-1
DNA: TGCAGTGCTAGAGATTGGGCTAGCGGGGGGAGCAATGAGCAGTTCTTC
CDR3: CSARDWASGGSNEQFF

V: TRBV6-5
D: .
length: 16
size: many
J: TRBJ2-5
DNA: TGTGCCAGCAGTTACGGGTCAGGGGCTGGTCTGGAGACCCAGTACTTC
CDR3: CASSYGSGAGLETQYF

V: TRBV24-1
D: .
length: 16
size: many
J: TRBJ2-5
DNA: TGTGCCACCAGTGACAGTGGGAGAGGCCCTGGGGAGACCCAGTACTTC
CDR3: CATSDSGRGPGETQYF

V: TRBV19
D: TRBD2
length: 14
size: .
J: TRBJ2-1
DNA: TGTGCCAGTACTAGTAGCGGGGGGGCCGGAGAGCAGTTCTTC
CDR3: CASTSSGGAGEQFF

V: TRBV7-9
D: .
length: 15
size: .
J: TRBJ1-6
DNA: TGCGCCAGCAGCTTACATGCGGGCAGGGATTCACCCCTCCACTTT
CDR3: CASSLHAGRDSPLHF

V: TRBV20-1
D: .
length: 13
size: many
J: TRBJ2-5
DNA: TGCAGTGCAAGCGTACATGCCCAAGAGACCCAGTACTTC
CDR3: CSASVHAQETQYF

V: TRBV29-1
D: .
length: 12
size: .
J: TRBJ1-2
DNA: TGCAGCGTTGATAACAGGGTGCGTGGCTACACCTTC
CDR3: CSVDNRVRGYTF